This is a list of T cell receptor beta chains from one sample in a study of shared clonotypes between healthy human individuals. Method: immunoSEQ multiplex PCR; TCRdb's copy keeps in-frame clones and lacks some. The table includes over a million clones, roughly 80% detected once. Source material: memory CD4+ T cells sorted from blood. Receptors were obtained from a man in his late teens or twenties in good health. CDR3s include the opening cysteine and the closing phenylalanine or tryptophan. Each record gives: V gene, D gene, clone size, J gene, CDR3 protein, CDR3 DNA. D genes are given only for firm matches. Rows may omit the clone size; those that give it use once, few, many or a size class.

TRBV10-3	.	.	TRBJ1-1	CAVSAQKEAFF	TGTGCCGTCAGTGCACAGAAAGAAGCTTTCTTT
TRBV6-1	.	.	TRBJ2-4	CASRGAAKNIQYF	TGTGCCAGCAGGGGGGCAGCCAAAAACATTCAGTACTTC
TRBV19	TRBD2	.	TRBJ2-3	CASGVGGSNTDTQYF	TGTGCCAGTGGAGTAGGCGGGAGCAACACAGATACGCAGTATTTT
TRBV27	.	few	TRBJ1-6	CASSFGLGNSPLHF	TGTGCCAGCAGTTTTGGACTGGGGAATTCACCCCTCCACTTT
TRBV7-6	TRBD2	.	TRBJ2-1	CASSPPTSGPSYNEQFF	TGTGCCAGCAGCCCTCCGACTAGCGGGCCGTCCTACAATGAGCAGTTCTTC
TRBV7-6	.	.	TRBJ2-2	CASSFVGELFF	TGTGCCAGCAGCTTTGTCGGGGAGCTGTTTTTT
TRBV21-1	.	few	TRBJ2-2	CASTPEEGRIKTNTGELFF	TGTGCCAGCACCCCGGAAGAGGGGAGGATAAAAACGAACACCGGGGAGCTGTTTTTT
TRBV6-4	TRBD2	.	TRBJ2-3	CASSDGLAGADTQYF	TGTGCCAGCAGTGACGGCCTAGCGGGGGCAGATACGCAGTATTTT
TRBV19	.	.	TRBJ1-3	CASRVFSGNTIYF	TGTGCCAGTAGAGTCTTCTCTGGAAACACCATATATTTT
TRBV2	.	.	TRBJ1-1	CASILEENTEAFF	TGTGCCAGCATTCTCGAGGAGAACACTGAAGCTTTCTTT
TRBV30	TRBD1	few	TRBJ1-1	CAWSVRTGISTEAFF	TGTGCCTGGAGTGTCCGGACAGGGATTAGTACTGAAGCTTTCTTT
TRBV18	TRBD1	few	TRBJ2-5	CASSLGQGDQETQYF	TGTGCCAGCTCACTGGGACAGGGAGATCAAGAGACCCAGTACTTC
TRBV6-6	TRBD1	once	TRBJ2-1	CASTQGQGNYNEQFF	TGTGCCAGCACACAAGGACAGGGCAACTACAATGAGCAGTTCTTC
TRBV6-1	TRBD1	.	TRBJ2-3	CASSEGLDRGDTQYF	TGTGCCAGCAGTGAAGGATTGGACAGGGGAGATACGCAGTATTTT
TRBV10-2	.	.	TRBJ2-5	CASSETTIGETQYF	TGCGCCAGCAGTGAGACTACGATAGGGGAGACCCAGTACTTC
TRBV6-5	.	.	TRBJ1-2	CASSRQGGGYTF	TGTGCCAGCAGCCGCCAGGGAGGCGGCTACACCTTC
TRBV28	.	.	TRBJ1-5	CASSLNQVGGQPQHF	TGTGCCAGCAGTTTAAACCAGGTAGGAGGTCAGCCCCAGCATTTT
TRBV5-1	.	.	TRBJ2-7	CASSLYPSQGSYEQYF	TGCGCCAGCAGCTTGTATCCCAGCCAGGGGTCCTACGAGCAGTACTTC
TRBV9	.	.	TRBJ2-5	CASSRSPLAETQYF	TGTGCCAGCAGCCGATCACCTCTGGCGGAGACCCAGTACTTC
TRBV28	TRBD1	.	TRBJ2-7	CASSGLGQGRSYEQYF	TGTGCCAGCAGTGGCTTAGGACAGGGTCGGTCCTACGAGCAGTACTTC
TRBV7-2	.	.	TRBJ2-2	CASSLYQNTGELFF	TGTGCCAGCAGCTTATACCAGAACACCGGGGAGCTGTTTTTT
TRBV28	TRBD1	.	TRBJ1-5	CASSETGQGAGQPQHF	TGTGCCAGCAGTGAAACGGGACAGGGGGCAGGTCAGCCCCAGCATTTT
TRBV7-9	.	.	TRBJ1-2	CASSSGTALAGYTF	TGTGCCAGCAGCAGCGGGACCGCCCTGGCTGGCTACACCTTC
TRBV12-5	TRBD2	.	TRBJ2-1	CASGLDLGASGNEQFF	TGTGCTAGTGGTTTGGACCTGGGAGCTAGCGGCAATGAGCAGTTCTTC
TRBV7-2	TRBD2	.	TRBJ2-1	CASSLASGTTYNEQFF	TGTGCCAGCAGCTTAGCAAGCGGGACCACCTACAATGAGCAGTTCTTC
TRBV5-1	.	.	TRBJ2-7	CASSRDLYEQYF	TGCGCCAGCAGCCGGGACCTTTACGAGCAGTACTTC
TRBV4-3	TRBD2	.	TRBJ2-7	CASSQVSGGAYEQYF	TGCGCCAGCAGCCAAGTTAGCGGGGGGGCCTACGAGCAGTACTTC
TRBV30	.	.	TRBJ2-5	CAWRTGTRETQYF	TGTGCCTGGAGAACAGGGACACGAGAGACCCAGTACTTC
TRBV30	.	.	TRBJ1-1	CAWSEENTEAFF	TGTGCCTGGAGTGAGGAGAACACTGAAGCTTTCTTT
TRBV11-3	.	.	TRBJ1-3	CASSLDLGWWQGRNTIYF	TGTGCCAGCAGCTTAGATCTCGGTTGGTGGCAGGGACGAAACACCATATATTTT
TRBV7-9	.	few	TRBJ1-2	CASSLTQGTYGYTF	TGTGCCAGCAGCTTAACTCAGGGAACCTATGGCTACACCTTC
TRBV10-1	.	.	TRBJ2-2	CASRSAGTGELFF	TGCGCCAGCAGAAGCGCGGGCACCGGGGAGCTGTTTTTT
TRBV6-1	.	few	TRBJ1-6	CASQGISSYNSPLHF	TGTGCCAGTCAGGGGATCAGCTCCTATAATTCACCCCTCCACTTT
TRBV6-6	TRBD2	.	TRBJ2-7	CASSYSVSSGSYEQYF	TGTGCCAGCAGTTACTCTGTCTCTAGCGGGTCCTACGAGCAGTACTTC
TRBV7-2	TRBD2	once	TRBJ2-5	CASRFTGGQETQYF	TGTGCCAGCAGATTTACGGGAGGTCAAGAGACCCAGTACTTC
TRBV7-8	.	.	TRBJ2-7	CASSLSGTLHEQYF	TGTGCCAGCAGCTTAAGTGGTACGCTCCACGAGCAGTACTTC
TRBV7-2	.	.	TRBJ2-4	CASSPGQTKNIQYF	TGTGCCAGCAGCCCGGGCCAGACTAAAAACATTCAGTACTTC
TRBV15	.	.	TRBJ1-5	CATSSGRGNQPQHF	TGTGCCACCAGCAGCGGCAGGGGCAATCAGCCCCAGCATTTT
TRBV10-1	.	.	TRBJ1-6	CASSQQMWTLPLHF	TGCGCCAGCAGTCAACAGATGTGGACGCTACCCCTCCACTTT
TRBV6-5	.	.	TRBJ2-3	CASSRETLTDTQYF	TGTGCCAGCAGTCGCGAGACACTCACAGATACGCAGTATTTT
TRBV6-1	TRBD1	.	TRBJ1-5	CASSELGQGNQPQHF	TGTGCCAGCAGTGAACTCGGACAGGGGAATCAGCCCCAGCATTTT
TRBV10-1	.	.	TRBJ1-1	CASSETGSFNAFF	TGCGCCAGCAGTGAGACAGGGAGTTTTAACGCTTTCTTT
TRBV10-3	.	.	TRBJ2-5	CAISAGGQETQYF	TGTGCCATCAGTGCTGGAGGGCAAGAGACCCAGTACTTC
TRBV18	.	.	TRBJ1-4	CASSQSAFGSQGQLFF	TGTGCCAGCTCACAATCCGCCTTTGGATCCCAAGGGCAACTGTTTTTT
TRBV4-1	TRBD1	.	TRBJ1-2	CASSLPGTVYGYTF	TGCGCCAGCAGCCTGCCCGGGACAGTCTATGGCTACACCTTC
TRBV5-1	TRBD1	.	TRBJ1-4	CASSTGQGGNEKLFF	TGCGCCAGCAGCACGGGACAGGGCGGTAATGAAAAACTGTTTTTT
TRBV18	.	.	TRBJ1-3	CASSPPTSGNTIYF	TGTGCCAGCTCACCCCCCACGTCGGGAAACACCATATATTTT
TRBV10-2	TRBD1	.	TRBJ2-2	CARGQGTNTGELFF	TGCGCCAGGGGACAGGGAACGAACACCGGGGAGCTGTTTTTT
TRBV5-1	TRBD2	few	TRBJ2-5	CASSREGTSQETQYF	TGCGCCAGCTCCAGGGAGGGGACTAGCCAAGAGACCCAGTACTTC